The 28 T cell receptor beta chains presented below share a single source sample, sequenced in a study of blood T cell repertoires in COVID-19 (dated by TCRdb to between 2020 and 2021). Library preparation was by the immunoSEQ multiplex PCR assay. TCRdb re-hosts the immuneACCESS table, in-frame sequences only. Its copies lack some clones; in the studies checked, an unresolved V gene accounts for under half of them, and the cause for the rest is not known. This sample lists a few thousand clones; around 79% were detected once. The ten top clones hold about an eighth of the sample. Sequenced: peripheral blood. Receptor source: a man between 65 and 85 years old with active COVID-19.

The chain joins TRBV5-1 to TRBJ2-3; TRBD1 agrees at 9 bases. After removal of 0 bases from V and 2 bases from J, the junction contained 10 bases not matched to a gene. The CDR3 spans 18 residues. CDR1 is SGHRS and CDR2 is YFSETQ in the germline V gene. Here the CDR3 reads CASSLDRDREAITDTQYF. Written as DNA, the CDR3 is TGCGCCAGCAGCTTGGACCGGGACAGGGAAGCTATCACAGATACGCAGTATTTT.

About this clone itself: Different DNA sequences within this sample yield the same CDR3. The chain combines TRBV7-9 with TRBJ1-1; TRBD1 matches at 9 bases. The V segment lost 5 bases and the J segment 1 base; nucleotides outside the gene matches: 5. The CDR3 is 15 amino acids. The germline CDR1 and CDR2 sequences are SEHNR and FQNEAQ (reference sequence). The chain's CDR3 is CASSLRTGENTEAFF. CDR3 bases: TGTGCCAGCAGCCTCCGGACAGGGGAGAACACTGAAGCTTTCTTT.

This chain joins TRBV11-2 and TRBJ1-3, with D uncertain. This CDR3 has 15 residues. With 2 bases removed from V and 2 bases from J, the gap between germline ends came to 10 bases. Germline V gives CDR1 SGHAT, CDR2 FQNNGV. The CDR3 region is CASSLLEGAGNTIYF. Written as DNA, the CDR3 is TGTGCCAGCAGCTTACTGGAGGGAGCTGGAAACACCATATATTTT.

CDR3 nucleotide sequence: TGTGCCAGCAGCTCGGGACAGGGGGTAACTAGCACTGAAGCTTTCTTT. Its protein product is CASSSGQGVTSTEAFF. The chain has TRBV6-2 or TRBV6-3 and TRBJ1-1; 11 bases agree with TRBD1. The CDR3 spans 16 residues. In germline, CDR1 is MNHEY, CDR2 SVGEGT. V lost 6 bases to trimming and J lost 4 bases; unmatched junction nucleotides: 10.

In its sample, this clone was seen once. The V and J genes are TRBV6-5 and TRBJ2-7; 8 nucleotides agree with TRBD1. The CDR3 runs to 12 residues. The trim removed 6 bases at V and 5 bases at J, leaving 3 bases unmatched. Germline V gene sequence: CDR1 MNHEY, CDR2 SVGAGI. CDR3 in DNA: TGTGCCAGCAGCCAGGGGGCTAACGAGCAGTACTTC. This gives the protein CASSQGANEQYF.

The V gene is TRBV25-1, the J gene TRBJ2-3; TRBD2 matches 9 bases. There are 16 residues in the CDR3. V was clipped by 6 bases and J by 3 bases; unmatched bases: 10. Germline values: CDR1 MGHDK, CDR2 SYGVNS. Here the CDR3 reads CASSTGLALSTDTQYF. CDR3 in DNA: TGTGCCAGCAGCACCGGACTAGCGTTGTCAACAGATACGCAGTATTTT.

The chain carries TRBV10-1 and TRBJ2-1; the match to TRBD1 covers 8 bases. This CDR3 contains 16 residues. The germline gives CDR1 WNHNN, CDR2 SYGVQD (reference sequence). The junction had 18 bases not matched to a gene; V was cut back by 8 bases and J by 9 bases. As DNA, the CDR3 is TGCGCCAGCGGTGTTCAGGGGGCGCGGGCATCCGGTGAGCAGTTCTTC. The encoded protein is CASGVQGARASGEQFF.

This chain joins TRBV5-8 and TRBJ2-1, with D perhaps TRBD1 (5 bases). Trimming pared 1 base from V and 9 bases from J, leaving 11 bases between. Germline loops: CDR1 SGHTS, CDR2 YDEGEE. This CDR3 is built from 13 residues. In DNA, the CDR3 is TGTGCCAGCAGCTTGTCGCCAGGGTCTGAGCAGTTCTTC. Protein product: CASSLSPGSEQFF.

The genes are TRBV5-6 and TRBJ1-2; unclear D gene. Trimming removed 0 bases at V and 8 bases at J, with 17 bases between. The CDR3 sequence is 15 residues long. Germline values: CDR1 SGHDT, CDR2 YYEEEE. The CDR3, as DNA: TGTGCCAGCAGCTTGGTGGAGAAGTTTTCGGAGGGCTACACCTTC. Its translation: CASSLVEKFSEGYTF.

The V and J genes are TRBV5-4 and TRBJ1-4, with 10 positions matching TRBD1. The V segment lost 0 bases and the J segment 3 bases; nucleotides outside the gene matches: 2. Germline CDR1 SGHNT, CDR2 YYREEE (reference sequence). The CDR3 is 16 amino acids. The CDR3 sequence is CASSLETGGANEKLFF. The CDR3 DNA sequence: TGTGCCAGCAGCTTGGAGACAGGGGGCGCTAATGAAAAACTGTTTTTT. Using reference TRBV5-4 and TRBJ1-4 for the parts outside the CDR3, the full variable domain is ETGVTQSPTHLIKTRGQQVTLRCSSQSGHNTVSWYQQALGQGPQFIFQYYREEENGRGNFPPRFSGLQFPNYSSELNVNALELDDSALYLCASSLETGGANEKLFFGSGTQLSVL.

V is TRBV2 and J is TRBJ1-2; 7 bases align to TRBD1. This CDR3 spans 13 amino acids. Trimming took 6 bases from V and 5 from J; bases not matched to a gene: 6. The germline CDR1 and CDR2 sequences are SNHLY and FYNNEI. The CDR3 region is CASRGDSKYGYTF. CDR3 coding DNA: TGTGCCAGCAGGGGGGACAGCAAGTATGGCTACACCTTC.

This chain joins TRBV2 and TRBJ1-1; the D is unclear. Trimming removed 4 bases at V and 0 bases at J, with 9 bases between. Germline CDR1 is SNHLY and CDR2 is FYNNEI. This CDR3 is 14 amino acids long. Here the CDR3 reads CASSGSQVNTEAFF. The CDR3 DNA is TGTGCCAGCAGTGGCAGTCAGGTGAACACTGAAGCTTTCTTT. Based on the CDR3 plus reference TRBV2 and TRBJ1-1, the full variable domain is EPEVTQTPSHQVTQMGQEVILRCVPISNHLYFYWYRQILGQKVEFLVSFYNNEISEKSEIFDDQFSVERPDGSNFTLKIRSTKLEDSAMYFCASSGSQVNTEAFFGQGTRLTVV.

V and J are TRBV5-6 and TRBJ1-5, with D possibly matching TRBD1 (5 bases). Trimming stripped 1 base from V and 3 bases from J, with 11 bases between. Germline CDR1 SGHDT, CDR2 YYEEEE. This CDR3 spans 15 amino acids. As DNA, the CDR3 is TGTGCCAGCAGCTTGTTGGGGGAGGTCAATCAGCCCCAGCATTTT. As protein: CASSLLGEVNQPQHF.

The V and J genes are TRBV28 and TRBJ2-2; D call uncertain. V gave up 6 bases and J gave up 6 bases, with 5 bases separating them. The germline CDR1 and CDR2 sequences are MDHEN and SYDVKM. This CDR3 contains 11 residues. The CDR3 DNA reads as TGTGCCAGCAGCCATCCCGGGGAGCTGTTTTTT. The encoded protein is CASSHPGELFF.

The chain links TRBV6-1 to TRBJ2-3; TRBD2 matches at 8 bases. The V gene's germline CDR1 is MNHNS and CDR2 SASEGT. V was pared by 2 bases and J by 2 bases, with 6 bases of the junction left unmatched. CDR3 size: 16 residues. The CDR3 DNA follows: TGTGCCAGCAGTGAAATTCGGGGGGGCCCCACAGATACGCAGTATTTT. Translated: CASSEIRGGPTDTQYF.

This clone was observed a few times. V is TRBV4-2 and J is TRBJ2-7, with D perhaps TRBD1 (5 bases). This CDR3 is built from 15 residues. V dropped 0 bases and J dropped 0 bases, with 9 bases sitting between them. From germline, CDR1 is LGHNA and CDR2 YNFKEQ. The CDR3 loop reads CASSQDRAISYEQYF. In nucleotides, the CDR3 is TGTGCCAGCAGCCAAGACAGGGCGATCTCCTACGAGCAGTACTTC.

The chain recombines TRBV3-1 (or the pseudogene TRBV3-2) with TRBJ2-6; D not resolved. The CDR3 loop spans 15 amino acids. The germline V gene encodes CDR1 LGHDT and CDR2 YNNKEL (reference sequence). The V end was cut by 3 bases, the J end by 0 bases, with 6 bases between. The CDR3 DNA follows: TGTGCCAGCAGCCAGCTACCCTCTGGGGCCAACGTCCTGACTTTC. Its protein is CASSQLPSGANVLTF.

DNA for the CDR3: TGCGCCAGCAGCCAAGGTAGACAGGGAATCTCCTACGAGCAGTACTTC. Encoded protein: CASSQGRQGISYEQYF. This sequence joins TRBV4-1 and TRBJ2-7; 7 positions match TRBD1. CDR1 and CDR2 (germline): MGHRA, YSYEKL. The CDR3 runs 16 residues. Unmatched junction bases numbered 6, after V lost 1 base and J lost 0 bases.

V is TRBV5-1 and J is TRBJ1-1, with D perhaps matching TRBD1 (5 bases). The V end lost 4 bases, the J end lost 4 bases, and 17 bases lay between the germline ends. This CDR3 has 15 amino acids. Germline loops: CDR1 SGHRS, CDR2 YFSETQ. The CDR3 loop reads CASSQIGGGLTEAFF. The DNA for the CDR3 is TGCGCCAGCAGCCAGATCGGGGGAGGGCTCACTGAAGCTTTCTTT.

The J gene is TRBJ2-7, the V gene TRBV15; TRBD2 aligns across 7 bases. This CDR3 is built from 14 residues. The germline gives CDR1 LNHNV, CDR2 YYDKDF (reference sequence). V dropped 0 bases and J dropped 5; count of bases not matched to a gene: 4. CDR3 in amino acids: CATSREGGIHEQYF. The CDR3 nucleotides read TGTGCCACCAGCAGAGAGGGGGGGATCCACGAGCAGTACTTC. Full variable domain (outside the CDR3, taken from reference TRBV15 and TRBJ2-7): DAMVIQNPRYQVTQFGKPVTLSCSQTLNHNVMYWYQQKSSQAPKLLFHYYDKDFNNEADTPDNFQSRRPNTSFCFLDIRSPGLGDTAMYLCATSREGGIHEQYFGPGTRLTVT.

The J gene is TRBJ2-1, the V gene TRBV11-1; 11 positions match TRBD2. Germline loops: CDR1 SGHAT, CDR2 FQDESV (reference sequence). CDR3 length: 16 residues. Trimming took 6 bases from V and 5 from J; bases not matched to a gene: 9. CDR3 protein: CASRVNSGGADNEQFF. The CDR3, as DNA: TGTGCCAGCAGAGTAAATAGCGGGGGGGCAGACAATGAGCAGTTCTTC.

CDR3 sequence: CAWTWPGQPNYGYTF. The CDR3 DNA follows: TGTGCCTGGACTTGGCCGGGACAACCAAACTATGGCTACACCTTC. The chain carries TRBV30 and TRBJ1-2; possibly TRBD1 for D (6 bases). The V end was cut by 4 bases, the J end by 2 bases, with 17 bases between. The germline CDR1 and CDR2 sequences are GTSNPN and SVGIG (reference sequence). The CDR3 consists of 15 residues. Full variable domain (missing parts from reference TRBV30 and TRBJ1-2): SQTIHQWPATLVQPVGSPLSLECTVEGTSNPNLYWYRQAAGRGLQLLFYSVGIGQISSEVPQNLSASRPQDRQFILSSKKLLLSDSGFYLCAWTWPGQPNYGYTFGSGTRLTVV.

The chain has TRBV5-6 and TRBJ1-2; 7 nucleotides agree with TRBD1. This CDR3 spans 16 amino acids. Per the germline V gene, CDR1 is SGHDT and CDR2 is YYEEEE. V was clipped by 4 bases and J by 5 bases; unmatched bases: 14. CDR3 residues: CASSGVDRAYSYGYTF. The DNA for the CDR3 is TGTGCCAGCAGCGGCGTCGACAGGGCGTACTCTTATGGCTACACCTTC.

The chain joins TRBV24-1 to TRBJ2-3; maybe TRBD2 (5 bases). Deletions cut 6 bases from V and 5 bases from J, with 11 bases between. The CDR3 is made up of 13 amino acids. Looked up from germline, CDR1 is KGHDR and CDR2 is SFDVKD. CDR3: CATSKAGEDTQYF. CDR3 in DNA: TGTGCCACCAGTAAGGCCGGGGAAGATACGCAGTATTTT.

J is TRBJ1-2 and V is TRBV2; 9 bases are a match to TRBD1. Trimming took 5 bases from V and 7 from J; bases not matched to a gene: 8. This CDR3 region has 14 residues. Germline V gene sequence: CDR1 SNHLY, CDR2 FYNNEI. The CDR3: CASSSDRGTGGYTF. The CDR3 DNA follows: TGTGCCAGCAGTTCGGACAGGGGAACAGGTGGCTACACCTTC. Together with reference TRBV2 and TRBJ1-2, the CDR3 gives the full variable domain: EPEVTQTPSHQVTQMGQEVILRCVPISNHLYFYWYRQILGQKVEFLVSFYNNEISEKSEIFDDQFSVERPDGSNFTLKIRSTKLEDSAMYFCASSSDRGTGGYTFGSGTRLTVV.

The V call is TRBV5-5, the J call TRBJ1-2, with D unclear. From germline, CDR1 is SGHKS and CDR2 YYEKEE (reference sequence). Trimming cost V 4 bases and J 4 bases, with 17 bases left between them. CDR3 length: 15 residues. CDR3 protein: CASSPTSHQAYGYTF. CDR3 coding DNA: TGTGCCAGCAGCCCGACCTCGCACCAGGCCTATGGCTACACCTTC. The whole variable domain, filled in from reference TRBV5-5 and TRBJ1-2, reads DAGVTQSPTHLIKTRGQQVTLRCSPISGHKSVSWYQQVLGQGPQFIFQYYEKEERGRGNFPDRFSARQFPNYSSELNVNALLLGDSALYLCASSPTSHQAYGYTFGSGTRLTVV.

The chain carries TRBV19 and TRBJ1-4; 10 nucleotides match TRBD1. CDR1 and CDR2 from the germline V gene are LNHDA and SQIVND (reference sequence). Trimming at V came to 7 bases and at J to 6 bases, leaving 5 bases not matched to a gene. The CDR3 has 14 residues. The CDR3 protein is CASKPGQGHEKLFF. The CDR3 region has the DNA TGTGCCAGTAAACCGGGACAGGGGCATGAAAAACTGTTTTTT.

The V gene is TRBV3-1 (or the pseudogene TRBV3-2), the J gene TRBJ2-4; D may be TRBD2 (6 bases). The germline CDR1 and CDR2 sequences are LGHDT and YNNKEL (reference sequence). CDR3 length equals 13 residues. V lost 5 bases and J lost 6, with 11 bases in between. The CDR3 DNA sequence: TGTGCCAGCAGCACGGGGACTGGAAACATTCAGTACTTC. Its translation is CASSTGTGNIQYF.